This is a list of T cell receptor beta chains from one sample in a study of cytomegalovirus exposure and HLA in healthy donors. Repertoires were generated with immunoSEQ multiplex PCR, while TCRdb's copy carries only in-frame clones and drops some. The data show 200,000 to 300,000 clones, with around 87% seen just once and 0.95% to 1.5% held by the top ten. The sequencing sample was made of PBMCs. Receptor source: a woman aged 30 to 39 in good health and CMV-seropositive. Both conserved end residues are part of each CDR3. A D gene is named only where the DNA matches it firmly. Clone size is stated in some rows and not others, as once, few, many or a class when expanded.

V gene: TRBV19
D gene: NA
clone size: NA
J gene: TRBJ2-5
CDR3 DNA: TGTGCCAGTAGTATGAACAGGGCTGAGACCCAGTACTTC
CDR3 protein: CASSMNRAETQYF

V gene: TRBV28
D gene: NA
clone size: NA
J gene: TRBJ2-7
CDR3 DNA: TGTGCCAGCAGGCCCTCCCTGAGCTCCTACGAGCAGTACTTC
CDR3 protein: CASRPSLSSYEQYF

V gene: TRBV7-9
D gene: TRBD1
clone size: once
J gene: TRBJ1-1
CDR3 DNA: TGTGCCAGCAGTGTGGACAGGGAAGCTTTCTTT
CDR3 protein: CASSVDREAFF

V gene: TRBV5-1
D gene: NA
clone size: NA
J gene: TRBJ2-7
CDR3 DNA: TGCGCCAGCAGCGGGGGCCAAGGGGGATTTTCCTCCTACGAGCAGTACTTC
CDR3 protein: CASSGGQGGFSSYEQYF

V gene: TRBV5-1
D gene: NA
clone size: NA
J gene: TRBJ2-7
CDR3 DNA: TGCGCCAGCAGCTTGTTCTCCGAGGTGATTTCCGAGCAGTACTTC
CDR3 protein: CASSLFSEVISEQYF

V gene: TRBV25-1
D gene: NA
clone size: NA
J gene: TRBJ1-1
CDR3 DNA: TGTGCCAGCAGGTCGGGGAGTGTGGGGAACACTGAAGCTTTCTTT
CDR3 protein: CASRSGSVGNTEAFF

V gene: TRBV5-6
D gene: NA
clone size: NA
J gene: TRBJ1-2
CDR3 DNA: TGTGCCAGCAGCTTGGGAGCAGGGGTCGATGGCTACACCTTC
CDR3 protein: CASSLGAGVDGYTF

V gene: TRBV18
D gene: TRBD2
clone size: NA
J gene: TRBJ2-1
CDR3 DNA: TGTGCCAGCTCACGGGGACTAGCGGGATACAATGAGCAGTTCTTC
CDR3 protein: CASSRGLAGYNEQFF

V gene: TRBV2
D gene: NA
clone size: NA
J gene: TRBJ1-2
CDR3 DNA: TGTGCCAGCAGTGAAGGACAGGAGGCAGTTTATGGCTACACCTTC
CDR3 protein: CASSEGQEAVYGYTF

V gene: TRBV4-1
D gene: TRBD1
clone size: few
J gene: TRBJ2-7
CDR3 DNA: TGCGCCAGCAGCCAGGCGGACAGGGGGCTAGACGAGCAGTACTTC
CDR3 protein: CASSQADRGLDEQYF

V gene: TRBV10-3
D gene: TRBD2
clone size: NA
J gene: TRBJ2-7
CDR3 DNA: TGTGCCATCAGTGATGGGACTAGCGGGAGGCCCTACGAGCAGTACTTC
CDR3 protein: CAISDGTSGRPYEQYF

V gene: TRBV9
D gene: NA
clone size: NA
J gene: TRBJ1-5
CDR3 DNA: TGTGCCAGCAGCGAGGGGGGGAGGTCTGATCAGCCCCAGCATTTT
CDR3 protein: CASSEGGRSDQPQHF

V gene: TRBV2
D gene: NA
clone size: NA
J gene: TRBJ1-1
CDR3 DNA: TGTGCCAGCATGGGGGGAGAGACTGAAGCTTTCTTT
CDR3 protein: CASMGGETEAFF

V gene: TRBV28
D gene: NA
clone size: NA
J gene: TRBJ1-2
CDR3 DNA: TGTGCCAGCAGTGACGGGTGGAATGGTGGCTACACCTTC
CDR3 protein: CASSDGWNGGYTF

V gene: TRBV7-9
D gene: TRBD1
clone size: NA
J gene: TRBJ2-7
CDR3 DNA: TGTGCCAGCAGCTTTGGGGACAGGGCCTCGGAGCAGTACTTC
CDR3 protein: CASSFGDRASEQYF

V gene: TRBV11-1
D gene: TRBD2
clone size: NA
J gene: TRBJ2-1
CDR3 DNA: TGTGCCAGCAGCCGGGGGGGGGCGGTCGAGCAGTTCTTC
CDR3 protein: CASSRGGAVEQFF

V gene: TRBV6-1
D gene: NA
clone size: NA
J gene: TRBJ2-1
CDR3 DNA: TGTGCCAGCAGTGGACTGATGCCCTCCTTGGCCTACAATGAGCAGTTCTTC
CDR3 protein: CASSGLMPSLAYNEQFF

V gene: TRBV4-1
D gene: TRBD2
clone size: NA
J gene: TRBJ2-7
CDR3 DNA: TGCGCCAGCAGCCAAGGGACTAGCGTCTACGAGCAGTACTTC
CDR3 protein: CASSQGTSVYEQYF

V gene: TRBV12-5
D gene: TRBD2
clone size: NA
J gene: TRBJ2-2
CDR3 DNA: TGTGCTAGTGGTTTGGTACTTGCGGCTAGCGGCCCCACCGGGGAGCTGTTTTTT
CDR3 protein: CASGLVLAASGPTGELFF

V gene: TRBV2
D gene: TRBD1
clone size: NA
J gene: TRBJ2-5
CDR3 DNA: TGTGCCAGCCAGAACAGGGGGATAGAGACCCAGTACTTC
CDR3 protein: CASQNRGIETQYF

V gene: TRBV5-5
D gene: NA
clone size: NA
J gene: TRBJ1-1
CDR3 DNA: TGTGCCAGCAGCTTGGCCGGGAGCATAAACACTGAAGCTTTCTTT
CDR3 protein: CASSLAGSINTEAFF

V gene: TRBV6-1
D gene: NA
clone size: NA
J gene: TRBJ2-5
CDR3 DNA: TGTGCCAGCAGTGAAGCACGGGAGACCCAGTACTTC
CDR3 protein: CASSEARETQYF

V gene: TRBV5-1
D gene: TRBD1
clone size: NA
J gene: TRBJ1-2
CDR3 DNA: TGCGCCAGCAGCTTGGGGCAGGGGGCGCGGAATGGCTACACCTTC
CDR3 protein: CASSLGQGARNGYTF

V gene: TRBV27
D gene: TRBD2
clone size: NA
J gene: TRBJ2-7
CDR3 DNA: TGTGCCAGCAGTTTACGGGAGGCCTACGAGCAGTACTTC
CDR3 protein: CASSLREAYEQYF

V gene: TRBV10-3
D gene: NA
clone size: NA
J gene: TRBJ1-5
CDR3 DNA: TGTGCCATCAGTGACGAGCAGGGCTATCAGCCCCAGCATTTT
CDR3 protein: CAISDEQGYQPQHF

V gene: TRBV5-1
D gene: TRBD2
clone size: few
J gene: TRBJ2-7
CDR3 DNA: TGCGCCAGCAACCCCTCGGGGCTAGCGGGTGCCGAGCAGTACTTC
CDR3 protein: CASNPSGLAGAEQYF

V gene: TRBV6-5
D gene: NA
clone size: NA
J gene: TRBJ2-2
CDR3 DNA: TGTGCCAGCAGTTTAGACAGGAACACCGGGGAGCTGTTTTTT
CDR3 protein: CASSLDRNTGELFF

V gene: TRBV7-3
D gene: NA
clone size: NA
J gene: TRBJ2-2
CDR3 DNA: TGTGCCAGCAGCTTAACGGCAGCGAACACCGGGGAGCTGTTTTTT
CDR3 protein: CASSLTAANTGELFF

V gene: TRBV7-2
D gene: NA
clone size: NA
J gene: TRBJ2-3
CDR3 DNA: TGTGCCAGCAGCTTAGTTGTTAGCGGAGATACGCAGTATTTT
CDR3 protein: CASSLVVSGDTQYF

V gene: TRBV28
D gene: NA
clone size: NA
J gene: TRBJ2-2
CDR3 DNA: TGTGCCAGCAGTTTTACTCTTACCGGGGAGCTGTTTTTT
CDR3 protein: CASSFTLTGELFF

V gene: TRBV2
D gene: NA
clone size: few
J gene: TRBJ2-2
CDR3 DNA: TGTGCCACTCATCCGGGAACCGGGGAGCTGTTTTTT
CDR3 protein: CATHPGTGELFF

V gene: TRBV11-3
D gene: TRBD2
clone size: NA
J gene: TRBJ2-7
CDR3 DNA: TGTGCCAGCAGCGGAAAAGCGGGAGGCCACTACGAGCAGTACTTC
CDR3 protein: CASSGKAGGHYEQYF

V gene: TRBV5-1
D gene: NA
clone size: NA
J gene: TRBJ2-7
CDR3 DNA: TGCGCCAGCAGCTTGGACGCTAGCGTTTCCTACGAGCAGTACTTC
CDR3 protein: CASSLDASVSYEQYF

V gene: TRBV19
D gene: TRBD1
clone size: NA
J gene: TRBJ2-2
CDR3 DNA: TGTGCCAGTAAAGGGACAGGCTGGGCCGGGGAGCTGTTTTTT
CDR3 protein: CASKGTGWAGELFF

V gene: TRBV16
D gene: NA
clone size: once
J gene: TRBJ1-1
CDR3 DNA: TGTGCCAGCAGCCAATCAGTTAGAGTGGAAGCTTTCTTT
CDR3 protein: CASSQSVRVEAFF

V gene: TRBV19
D gene: NA
clone size: NA
J gene: TRBJ2-7
CDR3 DNA: TGTGCCAGTAGTATAGGAGGGGGATACAGCGAGCAGTACTTC
CDR3 protein: CASSIGGGYSEQYF

V gene: TRBV11-2
D gene: TRBD1
clone size: NA
J gene: TRBJ1-5
CDR3 DNA: TGTGCCAGCAGCATAGGCGGGACAGGGGAGAGCAATCAGCCCCAGCATTTT
CDR3 protein: CASSIGGTGESNQPQHF